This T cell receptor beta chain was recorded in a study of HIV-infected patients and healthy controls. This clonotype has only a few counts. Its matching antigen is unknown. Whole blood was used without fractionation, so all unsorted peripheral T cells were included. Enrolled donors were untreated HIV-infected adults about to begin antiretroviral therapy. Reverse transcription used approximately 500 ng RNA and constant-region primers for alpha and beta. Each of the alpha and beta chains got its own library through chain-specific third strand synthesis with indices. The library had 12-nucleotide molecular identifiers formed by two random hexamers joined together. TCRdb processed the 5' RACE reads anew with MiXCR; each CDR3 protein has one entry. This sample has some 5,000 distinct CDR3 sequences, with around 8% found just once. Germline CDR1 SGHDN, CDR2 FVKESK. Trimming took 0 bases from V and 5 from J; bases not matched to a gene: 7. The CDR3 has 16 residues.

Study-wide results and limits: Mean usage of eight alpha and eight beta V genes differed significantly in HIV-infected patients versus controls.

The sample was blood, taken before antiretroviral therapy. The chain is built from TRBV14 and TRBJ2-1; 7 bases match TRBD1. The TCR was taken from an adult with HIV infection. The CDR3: CASSQDAWDSDNEQFF. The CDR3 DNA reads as TGTGCCAGCAGCCAAGATGCCTGGGACAGCGACAATGAGCAGTTCTTC.